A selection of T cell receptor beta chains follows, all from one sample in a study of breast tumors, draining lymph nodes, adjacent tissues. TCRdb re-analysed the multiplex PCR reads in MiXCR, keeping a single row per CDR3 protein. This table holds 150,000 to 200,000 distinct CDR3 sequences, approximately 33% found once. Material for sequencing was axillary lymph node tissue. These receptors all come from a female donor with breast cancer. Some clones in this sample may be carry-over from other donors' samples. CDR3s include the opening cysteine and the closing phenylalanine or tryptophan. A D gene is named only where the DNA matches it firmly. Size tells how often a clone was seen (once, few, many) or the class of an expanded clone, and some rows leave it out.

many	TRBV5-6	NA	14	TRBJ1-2	CASSSGTLNYGYTF	TGTGCCAGCAGCTCCGGGACGCTTAACTATGGCTACACCTTC
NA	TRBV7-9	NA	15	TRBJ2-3	CASSLVRPEVDTQYF	TGTGCCAGCAGCTTAGTCCGACCTGAAGTAGATACGCAGTATTTT
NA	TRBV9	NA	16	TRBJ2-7	CASSVGPRGGAGEQYF	TGCGCCAGCAGCGTAGGTCCCAGGGGGGGTGCAGGTGAGCAGTACTTC
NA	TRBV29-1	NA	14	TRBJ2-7	CSSQQDRFAYEQYF	TGCAGCAGTCAACAGGACCGATTTGCCTACGAGCAGTACTTC
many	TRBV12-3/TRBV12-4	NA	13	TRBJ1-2	CASSPQGYYGYTF	TGTGCCAGCAGCCCCCAGGGTTACTATGGCTACACCTTC
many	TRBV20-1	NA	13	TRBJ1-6	CSASRQNNSPLHF	TGCAGTGCTAGTAGGCAGAATAATTCACCCCTCCACTTT
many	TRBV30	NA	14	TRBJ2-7	CAWRLAGRGYEQYF	TGTGCCTGGAGATTGGCGGGACGTGGCTACGAGCAGTACTTC
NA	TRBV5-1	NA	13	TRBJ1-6	CASRAGTDSPLHF	TGCGCCAGCAGAGCGGGGACGGATTCACCCCTCCACTTT
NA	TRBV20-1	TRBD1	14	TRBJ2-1	CSASKGGAYTGQFF	TGCAGTGCTAGTAAAGGGGGCGCCTACACTGGGCAGTTCTTC
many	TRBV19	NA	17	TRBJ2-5	CASSKRHPGQQQETQYF	TGTGCCAGTAGTAAAAGGCACCCAGGACAGCAGCAAGAGACCCAGTACTTC
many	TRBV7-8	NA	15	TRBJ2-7	CASSRNIGGSYEQYF	TGTGCCAGCAGCCGAAATATCGGAGGATCTTACGAGCAGTACTTC
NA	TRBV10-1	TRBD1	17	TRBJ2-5	CAISESPTTGVGKTQYF	TGTGCCATCAGTGAGTCCCCAACCACAGGGGTCGGGAAGACCCAGTACTTC
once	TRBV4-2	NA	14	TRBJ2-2	CASSQETGSGELFF	TGTGCCAGCAGCCAGGAAACAGGGTCCGGGGAGCTGTTTTTT
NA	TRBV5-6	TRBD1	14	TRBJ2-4	CASSTPRGINIQYF	TGTGCCAGCAGCACCCCCAGGGGGATAAACATTCAGTACTTC
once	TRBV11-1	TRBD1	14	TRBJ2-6	CASSLPGQGNTEAF	TGTGCCAGCAGCTTACCGGGACAGGGGAACACTGAAGCTTTC
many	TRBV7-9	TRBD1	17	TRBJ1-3	CASSLVGTGLRGNPIYF	TGTGCCAGCAGCTTGGTGGGGACAGGGCTTCGGGGGAACCCCATATATTTT
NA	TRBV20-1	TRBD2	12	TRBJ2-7	CSALAGADEQYF	TGCAGTGCCTTAGCGGGGGCGGACGAGCAGTACTTC
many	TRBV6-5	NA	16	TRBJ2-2	CASRRTSSPLSGELFF	TGTGCCAGCAGGCGAACTAGCTCCCCTCTCTCCGGGGAGCTGTTTTTT
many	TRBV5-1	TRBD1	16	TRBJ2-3	CASSGGTGGPTDTQYF	TGCGCCAGCAGCGGTGGGACAGGGGGTCCGACAGATACGCAGTATTTT
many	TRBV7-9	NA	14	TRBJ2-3	CASSSLSGTDTQYF	TGTGCCAGCAGCTCCCTCTCGGGGACAGATACGCAGTATTTT
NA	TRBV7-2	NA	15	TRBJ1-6	CASSPGSGHRSPLHF	TGTGCCAGCAGCCCAGGGTCGGGACACAGGTCACCCCTCCACTTT
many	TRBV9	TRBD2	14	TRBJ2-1	CASSGIAGHNEQFF	TGTGCCAGCAGCGGCATAGCGGGTCACAATGAGCAGTTCTTC
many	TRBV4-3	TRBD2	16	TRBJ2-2	CASSHSGRGATGELFF	TGCGCCAGCAGCCACAGCGGGAGGGGCGCCACCGGGGAGCTGTTTTTT
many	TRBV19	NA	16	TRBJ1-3	CASSSDLRVRGHTIYF	TGTGCCAGTAGCTCCGATCTGCGGGTAAGAGGACACACCATATATTTT
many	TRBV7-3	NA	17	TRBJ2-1	CASSPSRTRPSGNEQFF	TGTGCCAGCAGCCCCTCCCGGACCCGTCCTTCGGGAAATGAGCAGTTCTTC
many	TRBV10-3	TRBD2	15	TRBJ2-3	CAISSLAGGTDTQYF	TGTGCCATCAGCTCTCTCGCGGGGGGCACAGATACGCAGTATTTT
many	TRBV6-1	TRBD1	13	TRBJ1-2	CASSTTTGPGDTF	TGTGCCAGCAGCACGACGACAGGGCCTGGGGACACCTTC
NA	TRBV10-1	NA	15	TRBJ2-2	CASRQGCANTGELFF	TGCGCCAGCAGGCAGGGCTGTGCGAACACCGGGGAGCTGTTTTTT
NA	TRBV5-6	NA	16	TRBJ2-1	CASSSEKSPKYNEQFF	TGTGCCAGCAGCTCGGAGAAAAGCCCTAAATACAATGAGCAGTTCTTC